This T cell receptor (beta chain) was sequenced during a study of cytomegalovirus exposure and HLA in healthy donors. The CDR3 has 16 amino acids. V was clipped by 6 bases and J by 2 bases, with 17 bases between them. CDR1 is SNHLY, CDR2 FYNNEI, per germline. 13 Jbeta primers and 60 Vbeta primers were used for the PCR. Here immunoSEQ multiplex PCR was the method, and the copy in TCRdb shows in-frame clones only, minus some. The sample shows over 130,000 clones, roughly 77% of them seen only once. Source material: PBMCs. The V and J genes are TRBV2 and TRBJ1-5; D gene uncertain. The receptor was isolated from a human donor in good health. In DNA, the CDR3 is TGTGCCAGCAGCGCCGGGAAACAGCGGGGCAATCAGCCCCAGCATTTT. Amino acids: CASSAGKQRGNQPQHF.